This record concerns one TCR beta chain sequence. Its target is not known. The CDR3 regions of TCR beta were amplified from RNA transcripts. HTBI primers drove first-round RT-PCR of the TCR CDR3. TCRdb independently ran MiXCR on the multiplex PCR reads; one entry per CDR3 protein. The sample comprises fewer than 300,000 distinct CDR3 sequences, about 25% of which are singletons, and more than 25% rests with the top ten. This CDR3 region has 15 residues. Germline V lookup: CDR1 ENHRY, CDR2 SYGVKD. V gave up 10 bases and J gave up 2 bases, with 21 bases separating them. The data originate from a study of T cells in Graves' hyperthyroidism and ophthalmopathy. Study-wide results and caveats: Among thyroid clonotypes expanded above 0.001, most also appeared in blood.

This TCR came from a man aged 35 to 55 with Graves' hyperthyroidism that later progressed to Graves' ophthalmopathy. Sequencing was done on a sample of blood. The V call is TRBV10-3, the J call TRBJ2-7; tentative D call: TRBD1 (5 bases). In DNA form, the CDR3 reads TGTGCCACCGCGGCGCAGGGTAGTCGGCCCTACGAGCAGTACTTC. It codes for CATAAQGSRPYEQYF.